This passage covers 31 T cell receptor beta chains from one sample sequenced in a study of cytomegalovirus exposure and HLA in healthy donors. Primers for the PCR totalled 60 Vbeta and 13 Jbeta. Method: immunoSEQ multiplex PCR; TCRdb's copy keeps in-frame clones and lacks some. This table holds roughly 73,000 clones. Sequencing was performed on PBMCs. These receptors originate from a female donor in good health and CMV-seropositive.

The V gene is TRBV9, the J gene TRBJ2-6, with D perhaps TRBD2 (6 bases). Trimming left V 7 bases short and J 1 base short, with 21 bases between. The CDR3 consists of 18 residues. Germline CDR1 and CDR2: SGDLS and YYNGEE. Written as DNA, the CDR3 is TGTGCCAGCGGAGGGTCCGACCCTTGGACTTCTGGGGCCAACGTCCTGACTTTC. It specifies CASGGSDPWTSGANVLTF.

V and J are TRBV11-1 and TRBJ2-2, with 11 bases matching TRBD2. Unmatched junction bases numbered 9, after V lost 4 bases and J lost 2 bases. From germline, CDR1 is SGHAT and CDR2 FQDESV (reference sequence). The CDR3 is 18 amino acids. The CDR3 nucleotides are TGTGCCAGCAGCTCCCGTAGGGGACTAGCGGTTAACACCGGGGAGCTGTTTTTT. It codes for CASSSRRGLAVNTGELFF.

V is TRBV4-3 and J is TRBJ2-7; TRBD1 aligns across 9 bases. Germline V gene data show CDR1 as LGHNA and CDR2 as YSLEER. J was trimmed by 4 bases and V by 1 base; bases with no gene match: 11. The CDR3 consists of 17 residues. The CDR3 protein is CASSQALTGTGHYEQYF. In nucleotides, the CDR3 is TGCGCCAGCAGCCAAGCATTGACTGGGACAGGGCATTACGAGCAGTACTTC.

The V gene is TRBV7-2, the J gene TRBJ1-1; TRBD1 matches 7 bases. CDR3 length equals 16 residues. Germline V lookup: CDR1 SGHTA, CDR2 FQGNSA. V trimming: 5 bases; J trimming: 2 bases; junction bases outside the gene matches: 11. For the CDR3, the DNA is TGTGCCAGCAGCCCACAGGGGCAGGTCCCTAACACTGAAGCTTTCTTT. It codes for CASSPQGQVPNTEAFF.

The chain employs TRBV29-1 and TRBJ1-1; TRBD1 agrees at 7 bases. With V trimmed by 7 bases and J by 4 bases, 12 bases remained unmatched. CDR3 length: 14 residues. Germline CDR1 SQVTM, CDR2 ANQGSEA. The CDR3 loop reads CSGGLAGGVTEAFF. CDR3 sequence (DNA): TGCAGCGGTGGATTGGCAGGGGGAGTCACTGAAGCTTTCTTT.

The V gene is TRBV29-1, the J gene TRBJ1-2, with TRBD1 as a possible D gene (5 bases). V lost 7 bases, J lost 8 bases, and 14 bases lay in between. This CDR3 contains 11 residues. CDR1 and CDR2 from the germline V gene are SQVTM and ANQGSEA. The CDR3 coding sequence is TGCAGCGCCGAGGCAGGGCGCGGCTACACCTTC. Translation: CSAEAGRGYTF.

The gene calls are TRBV5-1 and TRBJ2-2, with a weak D call TRBD1 (6 bases). The CDR3 runs to 14 residues. Trimming shortened V by 1 base and J by 6 bases, and 10 bases separated the two germline ends. Germline V gene lookup returns CDR1 SGHRS and CDR2 YFSETQ. This CDR3 is CASSLSRTAGELFF. Here the CDR3 DNA reads TGCGCCAGCAGCTTGTCCAGGACAGCCGGGGAGCTGTTTTTT.

The chain couples TRBV28 to TRBJ1-1; 11 bases align to TRBD1. Germline V gene lookup returns CDR1 MDHEN and CDR2 SYDVKM. CDR3 length: 14 amino acids. V lost 2 bases, J lost 5 bases, and 1 base stayed unmatched. This CDR3 is CASSLGTGGTEAFF. The CDR3 region has the DNA TGTGCCAGCAGTTTAGGGACAGGGGGTACTGAAGCTTTCTTT.

The rearrangement uses TRBV15 and TRBJ2-7, with 10 bases aligning to TRBD1. Trimming removed 3 bases from V and 1 base from J; junction bases left unmatched: 3. The CDR3 covers 15 residues. Germline CDR1 is LNHNV and CDR2 is YYDKDF (reference sequence). Here the CDR3 reads CATSSRDRGSYEQYF. The DNA for the CDR3 is TGTGCCACCAGCAGCCGGGACAGGGGATCCTACGAGCAGTACTTC.

The V call is TRBV5-6, the J call TRBJ2-1, with a tentative D call TRBD2 (6 bases). The CDR3 loop spans 14 amino acids. With 2 bases removed from V and 7 bases from J, the gap between germline ends came to 13 bases. Germline values: CDR1 SGHDT, CDR2 YYEEEE. As DNA, the CDR3 is TGTGCCAGCAGCTTCTGGAGGGCCGGTAATGAGCAGTTCTTC. The encoded protein is CASSFWRAGNEQFF.

The V and J genes are TRBV2 and TRBJ2-7; 9 bases match TRBD1. The CDR3 covers 15 residues. The J segment lost 0 bases and the V segment lost 6 bases, leaving 6 bases of the junction unmatched. CDR1 SNHLY and CDR2 FYNNEI come from the germline V gene. CDR3 sequence: CASSLDRGSSYEQYF. CDR3 nucleotides: TGTGCCAGCAGCCTGGACAGGGGTAGCTCCTACGAGCAGTACTTC.

The chain is built from TRBV4-3 and TRBJ2-3; 11 nucleotides line up with TRBD2. Looked up from germline, CDR1 is LGHNA and CDR2 is YSLEER. The trim removed 0 bases at V and 5 bases at J, leaving 19 bases unmatched. There are 21 residues in the CDR3. The CDR3 sequence: CASSQEPRIAGGLRSGDTQYF. CDR3 nucleotides: TGCGCCAGCAGCCAAGAGCCGAGAATAGCGGGGGGGCTCCGAAGTGGAGATACGCAGTATTTT.

This rearrangement joins TRBV28 to TRBJ1-1; D may be TRBD1 (6 bases). The length of the CDR3 is 15 residues. With 6 bases removed from V and 1 base from J, the gap between germline ends came to 15 bases. The germline V gene encodes CDR1 MDHEN and CDR2 SYDVKM. The chain's CDR3 is CASSPMGTTNTEAFF. CDR3 bases: TGTGCCAGCAGCCCAATGGGGACAACGAACACTGAAGCTTTCTTT.

The chain couples TRBV9 to TRBJ2-3; 7 nucleotides agree with TRBD1. Germline V CDR1 and CDR2: SGDLS, YYNGEE. Germline trimming cut 4 bases from V and 4 bases from J; bases unmatched to any gene: 15. The CDR3 contains 17 residues. CDR3 nucleotide sequence: TGTGCCAGCAGCCCGTGGAGAGGGGGCTTGACCCCAGATACGCAGTATTTT. Translating it yields CASSPWRGGLTPDTQYF.

V and J are TRBV19 and TRBJ1-2; no clear D gene. In germline, CDR1 is LNHDA, CDR2 SQIVND (reference sequence). The V gene lost 2 bases and the J gene lost 2 bases, with 9 bases spanning the gap. The CDR3 length is 14 residues. The CDR3: CASSITQENYGYTF. The CDR3 DNA reads TGTGCCAGTAGTATAACCCAGGAAAACTATGGCTACACCTTC.

The chain couples TRBV7-9 to TRBJ1-6; 8 positions match TRBD1. The CDR3 covers 15 residues. Germline values: CDR1 SEHNR, CDR2 FQNEAQ (reference sequence). V trimming: 4 bases; J trimming: 4 bases; junction bases outside the gene matches: 3. CDR3 amino acids: CASSSGTGYNSPLHF. The CDR3 DNA reads as TGTGCCAGCAGCTCGGGGACAGGATATAATTCACCCCTCCACTTT.

The chain has TRBV2 and TRBJ2-3, with 7 nucleotides matching TRBD2. The germline V gene has CDR1 SNHLY and CDR2 FYNNEI. This CDR3 region has 16 residues. V trimming: 4 bases; J trimming: 0 bases; junction bases outside the gene matches: 7. The CDR3 DNA reads TGTGCCAGCAGTGGACCAAAAGCGGGAAGCACAGATACGCAGTATTTT. It encodes CASSGPKAGSTDTQYF. The full variable domain, with the rest looked up from reference TRBV2 and TRBJ2-3, is EPEVTQTPSHQVTQMGQEVILRCVPISNHLYFYWYRQILGQKVEFLVSFYNNEISEKSEIFDDQFSVERPDGSNFTLKIRSTKLEDSAMYFCASSGPKAGSTDTQYFGPGTRLTVL.

V is TRBV5-5 and J is TRBJ2-5; D unclear. Germline-derived CDR1 and CDR2 are SGHKS and YYEKEE (reference sequence). The V end was cut by 4 bases, the J end by 1 base, with 17 bases between. The CDR3 length is 16 residues. Here the CDR3 DNA reads TGTGCCAGCAGCAACCCCCAGCGCAACTCCCAAGAGACCCAGTACTTC. Its protein product is CASSNPQRNSQETQYF.

The chain couples TRBV19 to TRBJ1-1, with a tentative D call TRBD1 (5 bases). This CDR3 comprises 13 residues. Trimming pared 10 bases from V and 5 bases from J, leaving 17 bases between. Germline CDR1 is LNHDA and CDR2 is SQIVND (reference sequence). DNA of the CDR3: TGTGCCACACAACGCAGGGAGGAAACTGAAGCTTTCTTT. It yields the protein CATQRREETEAFF. The entire variable domain, with the rest obtained from reference TRBV19 and TRBJ1-1, is as follows: DGGITQSPKYLFRKEGQNVTLSCEQNLNHDAMYWYRQDPGQGLRLIYYSQIVNDFQKGDIAEGYSVSREKKESFPLTVTSAQKNPTAFYLCATQRREETEAFFGQGTRLTVV.

V usage is TRBV28 and J usage is TRBJ2-7, with 8 bases lining up with TRBD1. The CDR3 extends over 15 amino acids. Germline V lookup: CDR1 MDHEN, CDR2 SYDVKM. J lost 0 bases, V lost 4 bases, and 5 bases had no gene match. The CDR3 bases are TGTGCCAGCAGTTCCGGACAGGGCACCTCCTACGAGCAGTACTTC. It is translated as CASSSGQGTSYEQYF.

The chain links TRBV5-4 to TRBJ2-3, with 8 bases that match TRBD1. CDR3 size: 16 residues. Germline values: CDR1 SGHNT, CDR2 YYREEE (reference sequence). V shed 4 bases and J 2 bases; nucleotides not matched to a gene: 9. The CDR3 sequence is CASSPDRGVITDTQYF. The CDR3 DNA is TGTGCCAGCAGCCCCGACAGGGGAGTTATCACAGATACGCAGTATTTT.

Here the CDR3 reads CARSWTGENEKLFF. The CDR3 DNA is TGTGCCAGAAGCTGGACAGGGGAGAATGAAAAACTGTTTTTT. The V call is TRBV5-3, the J call TRBJ1-4; 9 nucleotides match TRBD1. TRBV5-3 is annotated as an ORF whose role is uncertain. The V segment lost 3 bases and the J segment 5 bases; nucleotides outside the gene matches: 2. The CDR3 length is 14 residues.

The chain is built from TRBV18 and TRBJ1-3; D not certain. V was cut by 2 bases and J by 0 bases, with 8 bases left in between. This CDR3 contains 15 residues. CDR1 and CDR2 from the germline V gene are KGHSH and LQKENI. In DNA form, the CDR3 reads TGTGCCAGCTCACCAGCAAGCCTCTCTGGAAACACCATATATTTT. Amino acids: CASSPASLSGNTIYF. Supplemented by reference TRBV18 and TRBJ1-3, the full variable domain reads NAGVMQNPRHLVRRRGQEARLRCSPMKGHSHVYWYRQLPEEGLKFMVYLQKENIIDESGMPKERFSAEFPKEGPSILRIQQVVRGDSAAYFCASSPASLSGNTIYFGEGSWLTVV.

The chain links TRBV14 to TRBJ2-1; 8 bases map to TRBD2. Germline V lookup: CDR1 SGHDN, CDR2 FVKESK. After removal of 5 bases from V and 7 bases from J, the junction contained 13 bases not matched to a gene. This CDR3 comprises 16 residues. The CDR3 DNA follows: TGTGCCAGCAGCAATCGAGCGGGAGTTGAGGTGAATGAGCAGTTCTTC. It is translated as CASSNRAGVEVNEQFF.

The V and J genes are TRBV28 and TRBJ2-2; 8 positions agree with TRBD2. After removal of 3 bases from V and 4 bases from J, the junction contained 7 bases not matched to a gene. The V gene's germline CDR1 is MDHEN and CDR2 SYDVKM. The CDR3 runs 16 residues. The CDR3 protein is CASSFVAGGTTGELFF. CDR3 nucleotides: TGTGCCAGCAGTTTTGTGGCGGGAGGTACCACCGGGGAGCTGTTTTTT. The whole variable domain, filled in from reference TRBV28 and TRBJ2-2, reads DVKVTQSSRYLVKRTGEKVFLECVQDMDHENMFWYRQDPGLGLRLIYFSYDVKMKEKGDIPEGYSVSREKKERFSLILESASTNQTSMYLCASSFVAGGTTGELFFGEGSRLTVL.

The J gene is TRBJ2-1, the V gene TRBV5-1, with TRBD1 matching over 9 bases. V lost 3 bases to trimming and J lost 3 bases; unmatched junction nucleotides: 4. Germline V gene lookup returns CDR1 SGHRS and CDR2 YFSETQ. The CDR3 consists of 15 residues. The CDR3, as DNA: TGCGCCAGCAGCTCCGGGACAGGGATCTACAATGAGCAGTTCTTC. It yields the protein CASSSGTGIYNEQFF.

CDR3 DNA: TGCGCCAGCAGCTCTAAACAGGGCAATGAGCAGTTCTTC. This translates into CASSSKQGNEQFF. The V call is TRBV5-1, the J call TRBJ2-1; D is perhaps TRBD1 (6 bases). CDR1 and CDR2 (germline): SGHRS, YFSETQ. The CDR3 runs 13 residues. Trimming removed 3 bases from V and 6 bases from J, with 10 bases in between.

This chain uses TRBV29-1 with TRBJ1-2; TRBD1 agrees at 8 bases. This CDR3 is built from 12 residues. J gave up 7 bases and V 4 bases, and 5 bases lay outside the gene matches. Germline V gene lookup returns CDR1 SQVTM and CDR2 ANQGSEA. The CDR3 sequence is CSVGQGATGYTF. CDR3 DNA sequence: TGCAGCGTTGGGCAGGGGGCTACTGGCTACACCTTC.

The V call is TRBV28, the J call TRBJ2-7, with 8 nucleotides matching TRBD2. With V trimmed by 6 bases and J by 2 bases, 6 bases remained unmatched. CDR3 length equals 14 residues. Germline loops: CDR1 MDHEN, CDR2 SYDVKM. Written as DNA, the CDR3 is TGTGCCAGCAGGTCCAGCGGGGGCGCCTACGAGCAGTACTTC. It specifies CASRSSGGAYEQYF.

V is TRBV18 and J is TRBJ1-1, with no clear D. Looked up from germline, CDR1 is KGHSH and CDR2 is LQKENI. The CDR3 is 13 residues long. The V gene lost 2 bases and the J gene lost 0 bases, with 4 bases spanning the gap. CDR3 loop: CASSPNMNTEAFF. CDR3 nucleotide sequence: TGTGCCAGCTCACCAAACATGAACACTGAAGCTTTCTTT.

The V call is TRBV5-5, the J call TRBJ1-1, with D possibly TRBD1 on 5 matching bases. Trimming took off 0 bases at V and 5 bases at J, with 8 bases between the two ends. This CDR3 has 13 amino acids. The germline CDR1 and CDR2 sequences are SGHKS and YYEKEE (reference sequence). The CDR3 region has the DNA TGTGCCAGCAGCTTGGGGTCAGGGACTGAAGCTTTCTTT. Translation: CASSLGSGTEAFF. Complete variable domain (other parts from reference TRBV5-5 and TRBJ1-1): DAGVTQSPTHLIKTRGQQVTLRCSPISGHKSVSWYQQVLGQGPQFIFQYYEKEERGRGNFPDRFSARQFPNYSSELNVNALLLGDSALYLCASSLGSGTEAFFGQGTRLTVV.